These 21 T cell receptor beta chains originate from one sample sequenced in a study of T cell responses to AZD1222 COVID-19 vaccine. The table came from immunoSEQ multiplex PCR; TCRdb's copy has only in-frame clones and leaves some out. Here the sample spans 150,000 to 200,000 clones, approximately 94% being singletons. The sample consisted of peripheral blood, taken 28 days after the second AZD1222 dose. Receptor source: an adult who received the AZD1222 COVID-19 vaccine.

This clone was found a few times. The genes are TRBV19 and TRBJ2-7; TRBD2 matches at 8 bases. V trimming: 4 bases; J trimming: 2 bases; junction bases outside the gene matches: 4. CDR3 length: 14 residues. CDR1 LNHDA and CDR2 SQIVND come from the germline V gene (reference sequence). The CDR3 sequence is CASSKRETPYEQYF. Here the CDR3 DNA reads TGTGCCAGTAGTAAGCGGGAGACTCCCTACGAGCAGTACTTC.

The chain combines TRBV3-1 (or the pseudogene TRBV3-2) with TRBJ2-1, with 10 bases aligning to TRBD2. The J segment lost 10 bases and the V segment lost 1 base, leaving 10 bases of the junction unmatched. Germline V gene sequence: CDR1 LGHDT, CDR2 YNNKEL (reference sequence). This CDR3 comprises 16 residues. CDR3 nucleotide sequence: TGTGCCAGCAGCCAAGCGGATAGCGGGAGGTGGGGAGAGCAGTTCTTC. This sequence encodes CASSQADSGRWGEQFF.

V is TRBV6-2 or TRBV6-3 and J is TRBJ2-2; 7 bases are shared with TRBD2. Germline CDR1 MNHEY, CDR2 SVGEGT. This CDR3 is 16 amino acids long. Unmatched junction bases numbered 7, after V lost 0 bases and J lost 6 bases. The CDR3 nucleotides are TGTGCCAGCAGTTACTCAGGCGGGAGCGGGGCCGGGGAGCTGTTTTTT. Translation gives CASSYSGGSGAGELFF.

CDR3 sequence: CASSVTYSYEQYF. CDR3 sequence (DNA): TGTGCCAGTAGTGTGACATATTCCTACGAGCAGTACTTC. The V and J genes are TRBV19 and TRBJ2-7; the D is unclear. The CDR3 consists of 13 residues. Germline V CDR1 and CDR2: LNHDA, SQIVND (reference sequence). V lost 5 bases and J lost 1, with 9 bases in between.

This chain uses TRBV5-1 with TRBJ2-1; D perhaps matches TRBD2 (6 bases). Germline V CDR1 and CDR2: SGHRS, YFSETQ. The CDR3 extends over 15 amino acids. V lost 4 bases, J lost 10 bases, and 21 bases lay in between. The CDR3 sequence is CASSPPEGPLREQFF. The CDR3 region has the DNA TGCGCCAGCAGCCCCCCGGAGGGCCCGCTAAGAGAGCAGTTCTTC.

DNA of the CDR3: TGTGCCAGCAGTCACCCACGCGGACAAGAGACCCAGTACTTC. Translated, it gives CASSHPRGQETQYF. The gene calls are TRBV28 and TRBJ2-5; no definite D call. Germline V gene lookup returns CDR1 MDHEN and CDR2 SYDVKM. The CDR3 is 14 residues long. Trimming took off 5 bases at V and 2 bases at J, with 12 bases between the two ends.

This clone was seen just once. The chain employs TRBV11-2 and TRBJ1-6; a weak D match, TRBD1 (5 bases). This CDR3 is 16 amino acids long. Germline CDR1 reads SGHAT; CDR2 reads FQNNGV. Trimming took off 1 base at V and 5 bases at J, with 12 bases between the two ends. The CDR3 nucleotides are TGTGCCAGCAGCTTAGCGGGGGGTAGCAATAATTCACCCCTCCACTTT. It is translated as CASSLAGGSNNSPLHF.

The genes are TRBV19 and TRBJ2-2; tentative D call: TRBD2 (5 bases). CDR1 is LNHDA, CDR2 SQIVND, per germline (reference sequence). The V gene lost 6 bases and the J gene lost 7 bases, with 9 bases spanning the gap. The CDR3 sequence is 12 residues long. CDR3 coding DNA: TGTGCCAGTAGCGGGGAGAGCGGGGAGCTGTTTTTT. This gives the protein CASSGESGELFF.

The rearrangement links TRBV4-2 to TRBJ2-7; 10 bases match TRBD1. The CDR3 extends over 15 amino acids. In germline, CDR1 is LGHNA, CDR2 YNFKEQ. V lost 5 bases and J lost 4; bases outside the gene matches: 8. CDR3 in amino acids: CASSTRTGGKYEQYF. CDR3 nucleotides: TGTGCCAGCAGCACTAGGACAGGGGGGAAATACGAGCAGTACTTC.

The chain carries TRBV30 and TRBJ1-2; TRBD1 is a possible D gene (5 bases). The germline gives CDR1 GTSNPN, CDR2 SVGIG (reference sequence). V dropped 1 base and J dropped 2 bases, with 8 bases sitting between them. The CDR3 length is 13 residues. DNA for the CDR3: TGTGCCTGGAGTGCGACAGAAAACTATGGCTACACCTTC. It yields the protein CAWSATENYGYTF.

The sample holds one count of this clone. The chain couples TRBV4-2 to TRBJ2-1, with TRBD2 matching 12 bases. Unmatched junction bases numbered 6, after V lost 0 bases and J lost 9 bases. Germline lookup yields CDR1 LGHNA and CDR2 YNFKEQ. This CDR3 comprises 16 residues. The CDR3 nucleotides are TGTGCCAGCAGCCAAGAGGGCCTAGCGGGAGGGGGTGAGCAGTTCTTC. This gives the protein CASSQEGLAGGGEQFF.

The rearrangement joins TRBV5-8 to TRBJ2-3; TRBD1 aligns across 8 bases. The trim removed 4 bases at V and 2 bases at J, leaving 6 bases unmatched. Germline V gene data show CDR1 as SGHTS and CDR2 as YDEGEE. CDR3 length: 15 residues. The CDR3 loop is CASSPDRANTDTQYF. In DNA form, the CDR3 reads TGTGCCAGCAGCCCGGACAGGGCTAACACAGATACGCAGTATTTT. Complete variable domain (other parts from reference TRBV5-8 and TRBJ2-3): EAGVTQSPTHLIKTRGQQATLRCSPISGHTSVYWYQQALGLGLQFLLWYDEGEERNRGNFPPRFSGRQFPNYSSELNVNALELEDSALYLCASSPDRANTDTQYFGPGTRLTVL.

The rearrangement joins TRBV5-1 to TRBJ2-7; TRBD2 matches at 7 bases. V dropped 4 bases and J dropped 1; count of bases not matched to a gene: 8. The CDR3 sequence is 15 residues long. CDR1 is SGHRS and CDR2 is YFSETQ in the germline V gene. The CDR3 loop reads CASSLRASGSYEQYF. The CDR3 nucleotides read TGCGCCAGCAGCCTCCGGGCTAGCGGTTCCTACGAGCAGTACTTC.

The chain links TRBV18 to TRBJ2-2; D ambiguous. The germline CDR1 and CDR2 sequences are KGHSH and LQKENI. V lost 4 bases, J lost 2 bases, and 8 bases lay in between. The CDR3 runs 14 residues. CDR3 nucleotides: TGTGCCAGCTCACTCATTTCAAACACCGGGGAGCTGTTTTTT. Its translation: CASSLISNTGELFF.

The chain carries TRBV5-5 and TRBJ1-2; D is perhaps TRBD1 (5 bases). Germline-derived CDR1 and CDR2 are SGHKS and YYEKEE (reference sequence). V was pared by 3 bases and J by 4 bases, with 10 bases between. The CDR3 runs to 13 residues. CDR3 protein: CASSSDSPYGYTF. The CDR3 nucleotides read TGTGCCAGCAGCTCCGACAGCCCCTATGGCTACACCTTC.

The chain employs TRBV5-1 and TRBJ2-7; 13 bases map to TRBD2. J was trimmed by 12 bases and V by 4 bases; bases with no gene match: 7. The V gene's germline CDR1 is SGHRS and CDR2 YFSETQ. CDR3 size: 13 residues. CDR3 amino acids: CASSTGTSGVRYF. CDR3 sequence (DNA): TGCGCCAGCAGCACCGGGACTAGCGGGGTACGGTACTTC.

J is TRBJ2-7 and V is TRBV5-5; no clear D. The V gene lost 4 bases and the J gene lost 6 bases, with 23 bases spanning the gap. CDR3 length: 16 residues. Germline V gene sequence: CDR1 SGHKS, CDR2 YYEKEE (reference sequence). CDR3 in amino acids: CASSLGRTATVREQYF. Written as DNA, the CDR3 is TGTGCCAGCAGCCTTGGACGGACGGCCACTGTGCGCGAGCAGTACTTC. Full variable domain (missing parts from reference TRBV5-5 and TRBJ2-7): DAGVTQSPTHLIKTRGQQVTLRCSPISGHKSVSWYQQVLGQGPQFIFQYYEKEERGRGNFPDRFSARQFPNYSSELNVNALLLGDSALYLCASSLGRTATVREQYFGPGTRLTVT.

The chain uses TRBV7-3 and TRBJ2-1, with D possibly TRBD2 on 5 matching bases. Trimming shortened V by 4 bases and J by 5 bases, and 9 bases separated the two germline ends. This CDR3 is 13 amino acids long. From germline, CDR1 is SGHTA and CDR2 FQGTGA. CDR3 DNA: TGTGCCAGCAGCTCCGGACTGCACAATGAGCAGTTCTTC. This sequence encodes CASSSGLHNEQFF.

The rearrangement links TRBV18 to TRBJ2-7; 7 bases align to TRBD1. V lost 2 bases and J lost 1; bases outside the gene matches: 8. This CDR3 comprises 16 residues. Germline lookup yields CDR1 KGHSH and CDR2 LQKENI. Here the CDR3 reads CASSPGPGTASYEQYF. The CDR3 nucleotides read TGTGCCAGCTCACCAGGCCCCGGGACAGCTTCCTACGAGCAGTACTTC.

To note about this clone: Other DNA sequences in the sample encode the same CDR3. The rearrangement joins TRBV18 to TRBJ1-1; 7 bases align to TRBD1. Losses at the gene ends were 5 bases for V and 3 bases for J; bases not matched to a gene: 3. CDR3 length equals 13 residues. The germline V gene encodes CDR1 KGHSH and CDR2 LQKENI. This CDR3 reads CASSIQGYTEAFF. The CDR3 DNA follows: TGTGCCAGCTCAATACAGGGGTACACTGAAGCTTTCTTT.

The rearrangement links TRBV7-8 to TRBJ1-5; D gene ambiguous. This CDR3 has 12 amino acids. V was clipped by 2 bases and J by 5 bases, with 4 bases between them. Germline CDR1 and CDR2: SGHVS and FQNEAQ. CDR3 DNA: TGTGCCAGCAGCTTAATATATCAGCCCCAGCATTTT. Residues: CASSLIYQPQHF.